The 21 T cell receptor beta chains below come from one sample, sequenced in a study of blood T cells in healthy people across ages. Primers used in a second PCR of roughly 7 to 11 cycles were a sample-barcoded 5' primer and a J-beta primer mix. TCRdb re-called the 5' RACE reads through MiXCR, storing one row per CDR3 protein. The sample consists of around 1,000,000 distinct CDR3 sequences, 20% to 25% of them appearing once. The sample was also linked to a second study, of T cells of mothers and their children.

The specimen was blood. The source of these receptors is a girl aged 2 to 9 in good health.

On this clonotype itself: The conserved final phenylalanine or tryptophan is absent from the CDR3, which likely points to a read error. The rearrangement joins TRBV7-8 to TRBJ2-1, with 9 bases aligning to TRBD2. With V trimmed by 5 bases and J by 7 bases, 6 bases remained unmatched. The CDR3 consists of 14 residues. Germline lookup yields CDR1 SGHVS and CDR2 FQNEAQ. The CDR3 loop reads CASSLGTSRNEQFS. CDR3 in DNA: TGTGCCAGCAGCCTCGGGACTAGCAGGAATGAGCAGTTCTCC.

The chain carries TRBV29-1 and TRBJ2-1, with 10 bases fitting TRBD2. Germline V CDR1 and CDR2: SQVTM, ANQGSEA. V trimming: 1 base; J trimming: 10 bases; junction bases outside the gene matches: 1. The CDR3 spans 12 residues. Here the CDR3 reads CSVEGSGGEQFF. CDR3 DNA: TGCAGCGTTGAAGGTAGCGGGGGGGAGCAGTTCTTC.

The gene calls are TRBV7-9 and TRBJ2-6; no firm D call. The CDR3 loop spans 18 amino acids. CDR1 and CDR2 from the germline V gene are SEHNR and FQNEAQ (reference sequence). The V end was cut by 2 bases, the J end by 2 bases, with 16 bases between. CDR3 amino acids: CASSLHKSVGAGANVLTF. CDR3 DNA: TGTGCCAGCAGCTTACATAAAAGCGTCGGAGCTGGGGCCAACGTCCTGACTTTC.

This clonotype was counted a few times. The chain recombines TRBV15 with TRBJ1-2; no clear D. This CDR3 is 15 amino acids long. Trimming pared 5 bases from V and 4 bases from J, leaving 17 bases between. CDR1 and CDR2 (germline): LNHNV, YYDKDF (reference sequence). CDR3 nucleotides: TGTGCCACCAGCTCCGATCTACCCCGGGGCTATGGCTACACCTTC. This translates into CATSSDLPRGYGYTF.

The CDR3 loop reads CASSAQSNTEAFF. CDR3 DNA: TGTGCCAGCAGCGCGCAGTCGAACACTGAAGCTTTCTTT. The chain has TRBV9 and TRBJ1-1; unclear D gene. This CDR3 is 13 amino acids long. Trimming removed 3 bases from V and 1 base from J, with 7 bases in between. Looked up from germline, CDR1 is SGDLS and CDR2 is YYNGEE.

This clonotype has more than one count but fewer than ten. The V gene is TRBV14, the J gene TRBJ2-1; D is perhaps TRBD1 (6 bases). The J call may be wrong; the DNA end is better matched by TRBJ2-7. The CDR3 runs to 15 residues. The V gene's germline CDR1 is SGHDN and CDR2 FVKESK. The CDR3 loop is CASSQAGTRFTEQYF. CDR3 in DNA: TGTGCCAGCAGCCAAGCCGGGACAAGATTTACTGAGCAGTACTTC.

The rearrangement uses TRBV7-9 and TRBJ2-6; a possible D gene is TRBD2 (5 bases). V lost 5 bases and J 2 bases, leaving 13 bases between the germline ends. Germline CDR1 SEHNR, CDR2 FQNEAQ (reference sequence). The length of the CDR3 is 16 residues. This CDR3 is CASSPAAGAGANVLTF. DNA of the CDR3: TGTGCCAGCAGCCCCGCAGCCGGGGCTGGGGCCAACGTCCTGACTTTC.

J is TRBJ2-7 and V is TRBV4-3, with 7 bases aligning to TRBD2. CDR1 and CDR2 (germline): LGHNA, YSLEER. The CDR3 is made up of 16 amino acids. The V segment lost 0 bases and the J segment 0 bases; nucleotides outside the gene matches: 5. The CDR3 DNA sequence: TGCGCCAGCAGCCAAGAATCCGGGGGGTTCTCCTACGAGCAGTACTTC. Translating gives CASSQESGGFSYEQYF.

This clonotype has only a few counts. The V gene is TRBV6-2 or TRBV6-3, the J gene TRBJ1-5, with D possibly being TRBD1 (6 bases). Germline loops: CDR1 MNHEY, CDR2 SVGEGT. V was trimmed by 7 bases and J by 8 bases, leaving 24 bases between them. This CDR3 comprises 16 residues. DNA for the CDR3: TGTGCCAGCACCGAATACGTAACAGGGCTAAGGGAGCCCCAGCATTTT. It encodes CASTEYVTGLREPQHF.

The genes are TRBV7-9 and TRBJ2-1; D gene ambiguous. The DNA end favors TRBJ2-5, so the J call may be wrong. Per germline, CDR1 SEHNR and CDR2 FQNEAQ (reference sequence). The CDR3 is 14 amino acids. CDR3 coding DNA: TGTGCCAGCAGCTTCCGAATGGCGTCGGAGACCCAGTACTTC. Translation gives CASSFRMASETQYF.

The table lists this clonotype with a few counts. The chain uses TRBV12-3 or TRBV12-4 and TRBJ1-5; D remains unclear. The V end was cut by 6 bases, the J end by 5 bases, with 14 bases between. CDR3 length equals 14 residues. CDR3 DNA: TGTGCCAGCAGCTCGATCAGTCCAGATCAGCCCCAGCATTTT. Its translation: CASSSISPDQPQHF.

This clonotype was observed a few times. The chain uses TRBV4-1 and TRBJ2-7; D may be TRBD1 or TRBD2 (5 bases each). Deletions cut 4 bases from V and 2 bases from J, with 15 bases between. Germline CDR1 MGHRA, CDR2 YSYEKL. The CDR3 spans 15 residues. CDR3 in amino acids: CASSLGWGNPYEQYF. The CDR3 nucleotides read TGCGCCAGCAGCCTCGGCTGGGGGAATCCCTACGAGCAGTACTTC.

This clonotype has just a few counts. The rearrangement uses TRBV3-1 and TRBJ2-5; D could derive from TRBD1 or TRBD2 (6 bases each). The DNA end is more similar to TRBJ2-1, so the J call may be wrong. CDR3 length equals 15 residues. Germline V gene data show CDR1 as LGHDT and CDR2 as YNNKEL (reference sequence). The CDR3 sequence: CASSREGGNYNEQFF. In DNA form, the CDR3 reads TGTGCCAGCAGCCGCGAGGGGGGTAACTACAATGAGCAGTTCTTC.

The chain carries TRBV7-3 and TRBJ1-1; D gene unclear. CDR1 and CDR2 from the germline V gene are SGHTA and FQGTGA. With 8 bases removed from V and 7 bases from J, the gap between germline ends came to 5 bases. CDR3 length equals 9 residues. The CDR3 coding sequence is TGTGCCAGCCAGATTGAAGCTTTCTTT. Translating gives CASQIEAFF.

There are a few counts of this clonotype. The chain recombines TRBV20-1 with TRBJ2-7; 8 nucleotides line up with TRBD1. V gave up 4 bases and J gave up 5 bases; unmatched junction bases: 4. The CDR3 loop spans 12 amino acids. The germline V gene has CDR1 DFQATT and CDR2 SNEGSKA (reference sequence). The CDR3 sequence: CSATPGGHEQYF. CDR3 in DNA: TGCAGTGCTACCCCAGGGGGCCACGAGCAGTACTTC.

The V call is TRBV29-1, the J call TRBJ2-5; D is unclear. The V end was cut by 1 base, the J end by 2 bases, with 11 bases between. This CDR3 is 14 amino acids long. Germline CDR1 and CDR2: SQVTM and ANQGSEA. CDR3 in amino acids: CSVEVGDNQETQYF. CDR3 coding DNA: TGCAGCGTTGAAGTAGGTGACAATCAAGAGACCCAGTACTTC.

This clonotype showed up just a few times. J is TRBJ1-1 and V is TRBV5-1; D not certain. V was pared by 0 bases and J by 1 base, with 7 bases between. The V gene's germline CDR1 is SGHRS and CDR2 YFSETQ. The CDR3 runs to 14 residues. CDR3 sequence (DNA): TGCGCCAGCAGCTTGGTTGAGTGGAACACTGAAGCTTTCTTT. Translation: CASSLVEWNTEAFF.

V usage is TRBV12-3 or TRBV12-4 and J usage is TRBJ2-5; TRBD2 is a possible D gene (7 bases). V was pared by 5 bases and J by 10 bases, with 26 bases between. The CDR3 consists of 16 residues. CDR3 in DNA: TGTGCCAGCAGTGAGGGGGGGCTAGGTGTGAATTTGGTCCAGTACTTC. This encodes CASSEGGLGVNLVQYF.

CDR3: CASSFSGPIHNEQFF. In nucleotides, the CDR3 is TGTGCCAGCAGCTTTTCTGGCCCGATCCACAATGAGCAGTTCTTC. This rearrangement joins TRBV11-2 to TRBJ2-1; the D is unclear. CDR1 and CDR2 from the germline V gene are SGHAT and FQNNGV. V lost 3 bases and J 5 bases, leaving 14 bases between the germline ends. This CDR3 comprises 15 residues.

This clonotype was seen only a few times. The rearrangement uses TRBV7-2 and TRBJ2-3; weak D call: TRBD2 (7 bases). This CDR3 spans 18 amino acids. Germline CDR1 and CDR2: SGHTA and FQGNSA. Trimming stripped 1 base from V and 2 bases from J, with 19 bases between. In DNA form, the CDR3 reads TGTGCCAGCAGCTTAGTTCTTCCGCGCGGGGGCTACACAGATACGCAGTATTTT. As protein: CASSLVLPRGGYTDTQYF. Using reference TRBV7-2 and TRBJ2-3 for the parts outside the CDR3, the full variable domain is GAGVSQSPSNKVTEKGKDVELRCDPISGHTALYWYRQSLGQGLEFLIYFQGNSAPDKSGLPSDRFSAERTGGSVSTLTIQRTQQEDSAVYLCASSLVLPRGGYTDTQYFGPGTRLTVL.

V gene TRBV28 combines with J gene TRBJ2-7; TRBD1 matches at 9 bases. This CDR3 region has 15 residues. V dropped 4 bases and J dropped 3; count of bases not matched to a gene: 7. Germline CDR1 and CDR2: MDHEN and SYDVKM. The CDR3 DNA is TGTGCCAGCAGTTCCCGGGGACAGGGAAGCTACGAGCAGTACTTC. Protein sequence: CASSSRGQGSYEQYF.